Given below is one TCR beta chain in context. The source of the sample is a study of blood T cell repertoires in COVID-19. Background on the study: Spain, Italy and the United States supplied samples that represented acute and convalescent COVID-19.

The germline CDR1 and CDR2 sequences are SGHNT and YYREEE (reference sequence). V dropped 4 bases and J dropped 4; count of bases not matched to a gene: 5. The CDR3 sequence is 16 residues long. Only in-frame clones appear in the TCRdb table, and some are missing; sequencing was by immunoSEQ multiplex PCR. The table lists under 350,000 clones, around 87% of them singletons. J is TRBJ2-5 and V is TRBV5-4; 15 bases are a match to TRBD2. This clonotype originated in a man between 65 and 79 years old with acute or convalescent COVID-19. Specimen: peripheral blood. The CDR3 DNA follows: TGTGCCAGCAGCCCTGGACTAGCGGGAGGGTCAGAGACCCAGTACTTC. As protein: CASSPGLAGGSETQYF.